This T cell receptor (beta chain) was sequenced during a study of metastatic and nonmetastatic thyroid tumors. Whole-study results and caveats: For both blood and tumor, malignant thyroid tumors reportedly showed significantly higher TCR beta diversity than benign nodules did.

This clone was observed a handful of times. Its matching antigen is unknown. TCRdb re-called clones from the PCR reads using MiXCR. The sample yields fewer than 35,000 clones, over 12% seen once. There are 16 residues in the CDR3. Trimming removed 6 bases at V and 10 bases at J, with 28 bases between. Germline assignment: CDR1 MNHNS and CDR2 SASEGT. Each patient came to thyroid surgery without any prior treatment (of any kind). The chain employs TRBV6-1 and TRBJ2-7; a possible D gene is TRBD1 (7 bases). The source of this sequence is a male donor with papillary thyroid cancer or a benign thyroid nodule (not recorded which). Some clones in this sample may be carry-over from other donors' samples. The material sequenced was blood. CDR3 nucleotides: TGTGCCAGCAGCCCGGGGGACAGCCGAGTCTCCTACGGTCAGTACTTC. It specifies CASSPGDSRVSYGQYF.